This T cell receptor beta chain emerged from a study of T cells in Graves' hyperthyroidism and ophthalmopathy. The sample holds many counts of this clonotype. Its antigen is unidentified. Exclusion of a patient resulted from uncontrolled infection, other autoimmune disease, pregnancy or lactation. Whole-study results and caveats: Ophthalmopathy onset followed model prediction by a median about six months.

Amplification of TCR beta CDR3 regions used RNA as the template. RT-PCR in the first round (using the HTBI primer set) targeted the TCR CDR3. Via MiXCR, TCRdb re-called the multiplex PCR reads, giving one row per CDR3 protein. Of approximately 400,000 distinct CDR3 sequences listed, about 15% are singletons. This clonotype was sampled from a woman between 18 and 30 years old with Graves' hyperthyroidism that later progressed to Graves' ophthalmopathy. The material sequenced was blood.

Written as DNA, the CDR3 is TGTGCCAGCAGCTTATTGCGGGAGGGCCGACGCCATGAGCAGTTCTTC. Encoded protein: CASSLLREGRRHEQFF. The J gene is TRBJ2-1, the V gene TRBV11-2, with 9 bases lining up with TRBD2. The germline V gene has CDR1 SGHAT and CDR2 FQNNGV. J was trimmed by 8 bases and V by 2 bases; bases with no gene match: 10. CDR3 length: 16 amino acids.